This passage covers 32 T cell receptor beta chains from one sample sequenced in a study of cytomegalovirus exposure and HLA in healthy donors (dated by TCRdb to about 2017). Library preparation used the immunoSEQ multiplex PCR assay. For the multiplex PCR, a mixture combining 60 forward primers for TCR Vbeta segments and 13 reverse primers for TCR Jbeta segments was used. TCRdb's version of the immuneACCESS table is confined to in-frame rearrangements and falls short of the full clone set. An unresolved V gene accounts for under half of the shortfall where checked; the remainder is of unknown origin. Counted in this sample were under 150,000 clones; about two thirds of them appeared once. Roughly 4% of the sample is held by the ten biggest clonotypes. The sequenced material came from PBMCs. Receptors were obtained from a man between 45 and 60 years old in good health and CMV-seropositive.

This rearrangement joins TRBV2 to TRBJ2-3; 7 bases align to TRBD2. This CDR3 is 16 amino acids long. CDR1 is SNHLY and CDR2 is FYNNEI in the germline V gene. V gave up 8 bases and J gave up 7 bases; unmatched junction bases: 18. The CDR3 bases are TGTGCCAGCGTCTCGGGCGGGCAGGGACTAACTAATACGCAGTATTTT. This codes for CASVSGGQGLTNTQYF.

This clone was counted only a few times. This rearrangement joins TRBV4-1 to TRBJ2-5; the match to TRBD1 covers 10 bases. The germline V gene encodes CDR1 MGHRA and CDR2 YSYEKL. The CDR3 runs to 13 residues. The V segment lost 4 bases and the J segment 6 bases; nucleotides outside the gene matches: 2. Here the CDR3 DNA reads TGCGCCAGCAGCCCGACAGGGGGCAAGACCCAGTACTTC. This translates into CASSPTGGKTQYF.

The chain is built from TRBV4-3 and TRBJ2-1, with D perhaps matching TRBD2 (6 bases). The CDR3 is made up of 14 amino acids. V lost 1 base and J lost 5, with 9 bases in between. Per the germline V gene, CDR1 is LGHNA and CDR2 is YSLEER. The CDR3 spells CASSQVRDHNEQFF. CDR3 nucleotides: TGCGCCAGCAGCCAAGTGCGGGACCACAATGAGCAGTTCTTC.

The V call is TRBV19, the J call TRBJ1-1; 9 nucleotides agree with TRBD1. Germline CDR1 LNHDA, CDR2 SQIVND (reference sequence). Unmatched junction bases numbered 4, after V lost 4 bases and J lost 4 bases. The length of the CDR3 is 14 residues. The CDR3 region is CASSKDRGGTEAFF. The DNA of the CDR3 is TGTGCCAGTAGTAAGGACAGGGGAGGCACTGAAGCTTTCTTT.

The rearrangement uses TRBV11-2 and TRBJ1-1, with 10 bases aligning to TRBD1. Germline CDR1 reads SGHAT; CDR2 reads FQNNGV. V gave up 5 bases and J gave up 0 bases; unmatched junction bases: 9. The length of the CDR3 is 17 residues. CDR3 sequence: CASSPGTGVVMNTEAFF. The CDR3 DNA reads TGTGCCAGCAGCCCAGGGACAGGGGTGGTCATGAACACTGAAGCTTTCTTT. Filled out from reference TRBV11-2 and TRBJ1-1, the complete variable domain reads EAGVAQSPRYKIIEKRQSVAFWCNPISGHATLYWYQQILGQGPKLLIQFQNNGVVDDSQLPKDRFSAERLKGVDSTLKIQPAKLEDSAVYLCASSPGTGVVMNTEAFFGQGTRLTVV.

The gene calls are TRBV18 and TRBJ1-1; unclear D gene. This CDR3 contains 14 residues. In germline, CDR1 is KGHSH, CDR2 LQKENI. Trimming pared 6 bases from V and 2 bases from J, leaving 13 bases between. The CDR3 loop reads CASSFGELNTEAFF. The CDR3 coding sequence is TGTGCCAGCTCTTTTGGGGAGTTAAACACTGAAGCTTTCTTT.

This chain joins TRBV28 and TRBJ2-1, with 7 bases identical to TRBD2. This CDR3 spans 15 amino acids. In germline, CDR1 is MDHEN, CDR2 SYDVKM. The V gene end was trimmed by 5 bases and the J gene end by 10 bases; junction bases not matched to a gene: 14. CDR3 nucleotide sequence: TGTGCCAGCAGTCCCCGCAGACGGGAGGTAAGGGAGCAGTTCTTC. It specifies CASSPRRREVREQFF.

The V call is TRBV7-9, the J call TRBJ1-1; D is undetermined. The germline V gene has CDR1 SEHNR and CDR2 FQNEAQ (reference sequence). This CDR3 has 12 residues. V was trimmed by 3 bases and J by 6 bases, leaving 8 bases between them. CDR3 bases: TGTGCCAGCAGCTTCGGGTCTGCTGAAGCTTTCTTT. Translated: CASSFGSAEAFF.

In nucleotides, the CDR3 is TGTGCCAGCAGTGGCCTAGCGGTAGGAGCCTACGAGCAGTACTTC. It yields the protein CASSGLAVGAYEQYF. This chain links TRBV27 with TRBJ2-7; 7 bases match TRBD2. CDR1 is MNHEY and CDR2 is SMNVEV in the germline V gene (reference sequence). The length of the CDR3 is 15 residues. V lost 5 bases, J lost 2 bases, and 9 bases stayed unmatched.

The chain links TRBV11-2 to TRBJ2-7; TRBD1 matches 7 bases. The germline V gene encodes CDR1 SGHAT and CDR2 FQNNGV. This CDR3 is 14 amino acids long. The V segment lost 8 bases and the J segment 4 bases; nucleotides outside the gene matches: 11. CDR3 protein: CASSLGTASYEQYF. CDR3 nucleotide sequence: TGTGCCAGCTCTCTAGGGACAGCCTCTTACGAGCAGTACTTC.

The V gene is TRBV7-6, the J gene TRBJ1-6, with 7 positions matching TRBD1. Germline V gene sequence: CDR1 SGHVS, CDR2 FNYEAQ. Unmatched junction bases numbered 4, after V lost 0 bases and J lost 8 bases. The length of the CDR3 is 15 residues. The CDR3: CASSLARGGDSPLHF. CDR3 DNA: TGTGCCAGCAGCTTAGCAAGAGGGGGCGATTCACCCCTCCACTTT.

The V gene is TRBV19, the J gene TRBJ1-5; 10 bases map to TRBD1. Looked up from germline, CDR1 is LNHDA and CDR2 is SQIVND (reference sequence). Trimming took 4 bases from V and 3 from J; bases not matched to a gene: 12. The CDR3 has 18 amino acids. The CDR3 loop reads CASSRYTPDRGNNQPQHF. The CDR3 bases are TGTGCCAGTAGTAGATACACCCCGGACAGGGGGAACAATCAGCCCCAGCATTTT.

The chain recombines TRBV6-5 with TRBJ1-1; D may be TRBD1 (6 bases). The CDR3 totals 16 residues. The germline V and J ends were trimmed by 4 bases and 3 bases, with 18 bases remaining between them. Germline V gene data show CDR1 as MNHEY and CDR2 as SVGAGI. CDR3 loop: CASSSAWGGEDTEAFF. The CDR3 DNA reads as TGTGCCAGCAGTTCCGCTTGGGGGGGCGAGGACACTGAAGCTTTCTTT.

This clone was found a few times. The V gene is TRBV7-2, the J gene TRBJ2-2, with 13 positions matching TRBD2. The V and J ends lost 3 bases and 6 bases, in that order; junction bases with no gene match: 10. Germline V gene data show CDR1 as SGHTA and CDR2 as FQGNSA. The CDR3 is made up of 18 amino acids. The CDR3 DNA is TGTGCCAGCAGCTTCATGACCGGACTAGCGGGAGTTTCCGGGGAGCTGTTTTTT. Translated: CASSFMTGLAGVSGELFF.

The V and J genes are TRBV6-5 and TRBJ2-2; D possibly corresponds to TRBD2 (6 bases). Per germline, CDR1 MNHEY and CDR2 SVGAGI. Trimming shortened V by 2 bases and J by 4 bases, and 8 bases separated the two germline ends. The length of the CDR3 is 14 residues. The CDR3 DNA reads TGTGCCAGCAGTTACCTGGGGGGCACCGGGGAGCTGTTTTTT. This sequence encodes CASSYLGGTGELFF.

This clone was counted a single time. This chain joins TRBV5-6 and TRBJ1-2; 7 bases match TRBD1. This CDR3 is 15 amino acids long. J gave up 0 bases and V 4 bases, and 6 bases lay outside the gene matches. Looked up from germline, CDR1 is SGHDT and CDR2 is YYEEEE. CDR3 region: CASSAQGEPNYGYTF. CDR3 bases: TGTGCCAGCAGCGCCCAGGGGGAGCCTAACTATGGCTACACCTTC.

The V and J genes are TRBV4-1 and TRBJ1-5, with 7 bases matching TRBD1. Germline-derived CDR1 and CDR2 are MGHRA and YSYEKL. V lost 3 bases to trimming and J lost 3 bases; unmatched junction nucleotides: 5. The CDR3 loop spans 15 amino acids. The CDR3 sequence: CASSHTDRDNQPQHF. The CDR3 DNA sequence: TGCGCCAGCAGCCACACAGACAGGGACAATCAGCCCCAGCATTTT.

The chain links TRBV11-2 to TRBJ2-7, with 7 bases aligning to TRBD2. The CDR3 has 15 residues. V was pared by 5 bases and J by 2 bases, with 9 bases of the junction left unmatched. Per germline, CDR1 SGHAT and CDR2 FQNNGV. The CDR3 is CASSPQAGRTYEQYF. In DNA, the CDR3 is TGTGCCAGCAGCCCCCAAGCGGGGCGTACCTACGAGCAGTACTTC.

The chain joins TRBV10-3 to TRBJ2-5; TRBD2 agrees at 11 bases. The J segment lost 5 bases and the V segment lost 7 bases, leaving 6 bases of the junction unmatched. The CDR3 extends over 14 amino acids. Germline CDR1 is ENHRY and CDR2 is SYGVKD. This CDR3 reads CAIKKTSGMETQYF. In DNA form, the CDR3 reads TGTGCCATCAAAAAGACTAGCGGGATGGAGACCCAGTACTTC.

V usage is TRBV7-3 and J usage is TRBJ2-7, with TRBD1 identical over 9 bases. Trimming took 5 bases from V and 1 from J; bases not matched to a gene: 12. This CDR3 comprises 17 residues. Germline assignment: CDR1 SGHTA and CDR2 FQGTGA. In DNA form, the CDR3 reads TGTGCCAGCAGCCCTTCCGGGACAGGGTTAATTTCCTACGAGCAGTACTTC. Its protein product is CASSPSGTGLISYEQYF.

This sequence joins TRBV15 and TRBJ2-5; D unclear. Trimming took off 1 base at V and 4 bases at J, with 4 bases between the two ends. The CDR3 length is 12 residues. CDR1 and CDR2 (germline): LNHNV, YYDKDF (reference sequence). The CDR3 bases are TGTGCCACCAGCAGAGCGTCAGAGACCCAGTACTTC. Translation gives CATSRASETQYF.

V gene TRBV27 combines with J gene TRBJ1-2, with D unresolved. This CDR3 comprises 16 residues. Germline-derived CDR1 and CDR2 are MNHEY and SMNVEV (reference sequence). V was shortened by 3 bases and J by 4 bases, with 18 bases between the two germline ends. CDR3 region: CASSFRGGFSAYGYTF. In DNA form, the CDR3 reads TGTGCCAGCAGTTTTCGCGGAGGGTTCTCGGCCTATGGCTACACCTTC.

The rearrangement joins TRBV28 to TRBJ1-5, with a tentative D call TRBD1 (6 bases). Looked up from germline, CDR1 is MDHEN and CDR2 is SYDVKM. Between the trimmed V and J ends, which lost 8 bases and 1 base, there was a span of 12 bases. CDR3 length equals 14 residues. The CDR3 is CASQQGGSNQPQHF. The CDR3, as DNA: TGTGCCAGCCAACAGGGAGGGAGCAATCAGCCCCAGCATTTT.

This clone was found a few times. This chain uses TRBV6-5 with TRBJ1-2, with a possible D match to TRBD1 (6 bases). Trimming left V 6 bases short and J 0 bases short, with 11 bases between. Germline V CDR1 and CDR2: MNHEY, SVGAGI. This CDR3 has 14 amino acids. As DNA, the CDR3 is TGTGCCAGCAGCAGGACAGCCTCTAACTATGGCTACACCTTC. This sequence encodes CASSRTASNYGYTF.

V and J are TRBV5-1 and TRBJ2-7; 8 bases line up with TRBD1. CDR1 is SGHRS and CDR2 is YFSETQ in the germline V gene. The V segment lost 4 bases and the J segment 3 bases; nucleotides outside the gene matches: 15. CDR3 length: 17 residues. CDR3 nucleotide sequence: TGCGCCAGCAGCCGGAAAAGGACAGGGCTAGACGACTACGAGCAGTACTTC. Its protein product is CASSRKRTGLDDYEQYF.

This sequence joins TRBV7-9 and TRBJ2-7; D is perhaps TRBD2 (6 bases). The CDR3 has 12 amino acids. Trimming left V 5 bases short and J 3 bases short, with 8 bases between. Germline CDR1 and CDR2: SEHNR and FQNEAQ (reference sequence). The CDR3 DNA reads as TGTGCCAGCAGCCGGGAGCGCTACGAGCAGTACTTC. This gives the protein CASSRERYEQYF.

The chain employs TRBV7-8 and TRBJ2-5; D possibly corresponds to TRBD2 (7 bases). V was shortened by 2 bases and J by 5 bases, with 12 bases between the two germline ends. CDR3 length: 14 amino acids. The germline gives CDR1 SGHVS, CDR2 FQNEAQ. The CDR3 DNA sequence: TGTGCCAGCAGCTTACGGGGGGCCGGGGAGACCCAGTACTTC. This codes for CASSLRGAGETQYF.

The J gene is TRBJ2-1, the V gene TRBV29-1; the D is unclear. The CDR3 runs to 12 residues. V was trimmed by 0 bases and J by 16 bases, leaving 16 bases between them. The germline CDR1 and CDR2 sequences are SQVTM and ANQGSEA. The CDR3 sequence is CSVEDLNRRGFF. CDR3 in DNA: TGCAGCGTTGAAGATCTGAATCGGAGAGGTTTCTTC.

This clone was seen more than once but under ten times. This chain uses TRBV7-9 with TRBJ1-1; no reliable D call. CDR1 and CDR2 from the germline V gene are SEHNR and FQNEAQ (reference sequence). This CDR3 is built from 15 residues. V was pared by 3 bases and J by 1 base, with 12 bases between. The DNA for the CDR3 is TGTGCCAGCAGCTTTGCGTTAGGAGCGAACACTGAAGCTTTCTTT. Translated: CASSFALGANTEAFF.

This clone appeared many times. One junction end disagrees with the germline gene, perhaps due to a read error. The chain combines TRBV2 with TRBJ1-3, with no clear D. Per the germline V gene, CDR1 is SNHLY and CDR2 is FYNNEI. This CDR3 comprises 14 residues. CDR3 bases: TGTGCCAGCAATGAAGAGGGTCCGGGGAACACCATATATTTT. This sequence encodes CASNEEGPGNTIYF.

The CDR3 coding sequence is TGTGCCAGCATATCTGGACTAGTCAGCACAGATACGCAGTATTTT. This sequence encodes CASISGLVSTDTQYF. This sequence joins TRBV2 and TRBJ2-3; 7 bases are a match to TRBD2. The junction had 7 bases not matched to a gene; V was cut back by 7 bases and J by 0 bases. In germline, CDR1 is SNHLY, CDR2 FYNNEI. The length of the CDR3 is 15 residues.

This chain connects TRBV11-3 to TRBJ2-3; D is undetermined. Trimming pared 1 base from V and 4 bases from J, leaving 6 bases between. The CDR3 runs to 13 residues. Germline lookup yields CDR1 SGHNT and CDR2 YENEEA. The CDR3, as DNA: TGTGCCAGCAGCTTAGCGTCCGCAGATACGCAGTATTTT. Its protein product is CASSLASADTQYF.